This TCR beta chain was profiled in a study of T cell responses to AZD1222 COVID-19 vaccine. The method was immunoSEQ multiplex PCR; TCRdb's version includes in-frame clones alone and lacks a portion of them. Of approximately 190,000 clones in the sample, approximately 90% were seen once. V dropped 0 bases and J dropped 2; count of bases not matched to a gene: 4. Germline lookup yields CDR1 LGHDT and CDR2 YNNKEL (reference sequence). The CDR3 covers 16 residues. The V call is TRBV3-1 (or the pseudogene TRBV3-2), the J call TRBJ1-1; 9 bases match TRBD1. The sequences come from peripheral blood, collected on day 0 of AZD1222 vaccination. This TCR came from an adult in good health. As DNA, the CDR3 is TGTGCCAGCAGCCAAGATACGACAGGGGGTAACACTGAAGCTTTCTTT. This codes for CASSQDTTGGNTEAFF.